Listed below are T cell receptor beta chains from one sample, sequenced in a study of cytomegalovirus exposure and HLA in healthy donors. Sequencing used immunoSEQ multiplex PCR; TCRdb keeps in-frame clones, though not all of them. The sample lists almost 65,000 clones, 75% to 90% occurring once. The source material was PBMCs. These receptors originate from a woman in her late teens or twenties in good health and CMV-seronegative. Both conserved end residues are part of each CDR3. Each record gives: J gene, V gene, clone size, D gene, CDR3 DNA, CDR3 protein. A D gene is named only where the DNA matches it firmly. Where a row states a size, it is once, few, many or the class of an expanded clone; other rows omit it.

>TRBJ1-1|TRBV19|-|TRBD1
TGTGCCAGTAGAAAGCAGGGGGGTGAAGCTTTCTTT
CASRKQGGEAFF
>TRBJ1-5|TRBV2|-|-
TGTGCCAGCAGTGACAAGACAGGTTATAGCAATCAGCCCCAGCATTTT
CASSDKTGYSNQPQHF
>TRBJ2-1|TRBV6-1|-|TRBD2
TGTGCCAGCATTTTGCGGCGGGAGGCTCACAATGAGCAGTTCTTC
CASILRREAHNEQFF
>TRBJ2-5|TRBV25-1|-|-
TGTGCCAGCAGTGAATCATGGGCCCCGGCGGGGGCCGGAGAGACCCAGTACTTC
CASSESWAPAGAGETQYF
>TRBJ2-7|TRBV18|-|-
TGTGCCAGCTCACCAGGTCCCCCCGGTGCCTACGAGCAGTACTTC
CASSPGPPGAYEQYF
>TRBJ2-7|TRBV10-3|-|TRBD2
TGTGCCACGACACAACCAATTAGCGGGATACGCGGGGGCGAGCAGTACTTC
CATTQPISGIRGGEQYF
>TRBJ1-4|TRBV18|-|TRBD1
TGTGCCAGCTCACCCAGACAGGGCGGCGCTAATGAAAAACTGTTTTTT
CASSPRQGGANEKLFF
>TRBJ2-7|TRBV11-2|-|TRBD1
TGTGCCAGCAGCTTAGTCGGGACAGCTTACGAGCAGTACTTC
CASSLVGTAYEQYF
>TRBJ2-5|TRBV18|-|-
TGTGCCAGCTCACCCTTGAGCGGGGAGACCCAGTACTTC
CASSPLSGETQYF
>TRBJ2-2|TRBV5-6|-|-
TGTGCCAGCAGCCCAGGTTTTTCCGGGGAGCTGTTTTTT
CASSPGFSGELFF
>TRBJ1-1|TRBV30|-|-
TGTGCCTGGAGTCCCCGGGAGGGGATTTTCGCTGAAGCTTTCTTT
CAWSPREGIFAEAFF
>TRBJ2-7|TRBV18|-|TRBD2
TGTGCCAGCTCACCGCTGGGAGCGGGGGACTCCTACGAGCAGTACTTC
CASSPLGAGDSYEQYF
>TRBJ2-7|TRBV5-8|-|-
TGTGCCAGCAGCCTGGGCGGAGTTGGTGGCGAGCAGTACTTC
CASSLGGVGGEQYF
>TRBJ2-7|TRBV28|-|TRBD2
TGTGCCAGCACGGGGGGGGCCTACGAGCAGTACTTC
CASTGGAYEQYF
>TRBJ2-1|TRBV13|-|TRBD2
TGTGCCAGCAGCCCCTCAGGCGTGGCGGGAGGGCCGGGTGAGCAGTTCTTC
CASSPSGVAGGPGEQFF
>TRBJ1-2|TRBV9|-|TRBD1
TGTGCCAGCAGCCTCCAGGGGGGTTATGGCTACACCTTC
CASSLQGGYGYTF
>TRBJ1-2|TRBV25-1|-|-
TGTGCCAGCAGCGGGGGAGGGCATGGCTACACCTTC
CASSGGGHGYTF
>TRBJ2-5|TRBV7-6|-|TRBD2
TGTGCCAGCAGCGTTCGACTAGCGACCCTACAAGAGACCCAGTACTTC
CASSVRLATLQETQYF
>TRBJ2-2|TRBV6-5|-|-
TGTGCCAGCAGGGCAGGGGAGACCGGGGAGCTGTTTTTT
CASRAGETGELFF
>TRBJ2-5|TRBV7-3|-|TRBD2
TGTGCCAGCAGCCCGGGCGGGAGGAGGCTGGAGACCCAGTACTTC
CASSPGGRRLETQYF
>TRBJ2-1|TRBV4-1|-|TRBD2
TGCGCCAGCAGCCAAGTGGCCGGGACTAGCGGTTACAATGAGCAGTTCTTC
CASSQVAGTSGYNEQFF
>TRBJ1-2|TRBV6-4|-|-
TGTGCCAGCAGTGACCCAGGGAGGGGCTATGGCTACACCTTC
CASSDPGRGYGYTF
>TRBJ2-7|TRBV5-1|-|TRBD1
TGCGCCAGCAGCTTGTTGGACAGGGTTGGAGAGCAGTACTTC
CASSLLDRVGEQYF
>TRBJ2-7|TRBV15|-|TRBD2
TGTGCCACCAGCAGAGTGAGGGGACTAGCGGTCGAGCAGTACTTC
CATSRVRGLAVEQYF
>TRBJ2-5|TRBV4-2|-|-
TGTGCCAGCAGCCCCCGAATGTGGGGGGAGAAAGAGACCCAGTACTTC
CASSPRMWGEKETQYF
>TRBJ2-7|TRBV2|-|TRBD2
TGTGCCAGCAGTGTTGGTTTAGGTCTAGCGGGACACGGCTCCTACGAGCAGTACTTC
CASSVGLGLAGHGSYEQYF
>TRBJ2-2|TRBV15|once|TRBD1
TGTGCCACCAGCGGACGGACAGGGTTAGACGCCGGGGAGCTGTTTTTT
CATSGRTGLDAGELFF
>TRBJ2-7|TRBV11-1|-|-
TGTGCCAGCAGCCCCAGAGGTTCCGAGCAGTACTTC
CASSPRGSEQYF
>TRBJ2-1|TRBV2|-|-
TGTGCCAGCAGTGTTATGCCGGACATCTACAATGAGCAGTTCTTC
CASSVMPDIYNEQFF
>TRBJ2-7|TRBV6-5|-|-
TGTGCCAGCAGTCAGGGGGCGGGGGTGTACTTC
CASSQGAGVYF
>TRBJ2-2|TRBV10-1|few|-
TGCGCCAGCAGTGAGGGACAAACCGACACCGGGGAGCTGTTTTTT
CASSEGQTDTGELFF
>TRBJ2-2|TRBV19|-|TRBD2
TGTGCCAGTAGTATAAGGCTAGCGGGCGTCACCGGGGAGCTGTTTTTT
CASSIRLAGVTGELFF
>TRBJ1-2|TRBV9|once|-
TGTGCCAGCAGCGGAACAGGGCTAGATGGCTACACCTTC
CASSGTGLDGYTF
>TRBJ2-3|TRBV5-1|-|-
TGCGCCAGCTACTTGCCGGGCACAGATACGCAGTATTTT
CASYLPGTDTQYF
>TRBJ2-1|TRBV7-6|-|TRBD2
TGTGCCAGCAGCCCTGGACTAGCGGGGGGGCTCAACAATGAGCAGTTCTTC
CASSPGLAGGLNNEQFF
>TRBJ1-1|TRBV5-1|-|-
TGCGCCAGCAGCTTTAGTACGGGTTCCACTGAAGCTTTCTTT
CASSFSTGSTEAFF
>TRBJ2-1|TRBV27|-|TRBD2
TGTGCCAGCTCCACCCTGGGGCGGGGGGGCGAAGGATCCTACAATGAGCAGTTCTTC
CASSTLGRGGEGSYNEQFF
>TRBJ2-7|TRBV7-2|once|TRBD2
TGTGCCAGCAGCTTATTGTTTTCGCGGGGGGCCCACTTCGAGCAGTACTTC
CASSLLFSRGAHFEQYF
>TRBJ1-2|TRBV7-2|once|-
TGTGCCAGCAGCTTAGCGCGGGGAGGGGGCTATGGCTACACCTTC
CASSLARGGGYGYTF
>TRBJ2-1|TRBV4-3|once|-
TGCGCCAGCAGCCAAGAGTTGGTAACGAGGAATGAGCAGTTCTTC
CASSQELVTRNEQFF
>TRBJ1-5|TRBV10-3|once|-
TGTGCCATCAGTGAGTCAGGGGATCAGCCCCAGCATTTT
CAISESGDQPQHF
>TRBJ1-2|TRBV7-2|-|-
TGTGCCAGCAGCTTGAATTTGTGGGACAAAGCTAACTATGGCTACACCTTC
CASSLNLWDKANYGYTF
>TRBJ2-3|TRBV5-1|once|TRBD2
TGCGCCAGCAGTCGCCGAACTAGCGGGGGGACAGATACGCAGTATTTT
CASSRRTSGGTDTQYF
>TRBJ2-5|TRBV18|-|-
TGTGCCAGCTCACCAGACAGACAAGAGACCCAGTACTTC
CASSPDRQETQYF
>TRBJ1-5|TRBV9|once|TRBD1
TGTGCCAGCAGCGCCGGCGGACAGGGGTCTCAGCCCCAGCATTTT
CASSAGGQGSQPQHF
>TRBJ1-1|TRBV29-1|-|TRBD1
TGCAGCCCCGGTGAGAGACAGGGGAACACTGAAGCTTTCTTT
CSPGERQGNTEAFF
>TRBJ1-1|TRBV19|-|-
TGTGCCAGTAGTATAGATTCGGTTTACACTGAAGCTTTCTTT
CASSIDSVYTEAFF
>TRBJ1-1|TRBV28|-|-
TGTGCCAGCACCGCTTCGGTTTCCACTGAAGCTTTCTTT
CASTASVSTEAFF
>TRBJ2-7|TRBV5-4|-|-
TGTGCCAGCAGGGCACTAGGTGGCTACGAGCAGTACTTC
CASRALGGYEQYF
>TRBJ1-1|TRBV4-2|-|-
TGTGCCAGCAGCCAATCCGGACAGCCGAACACTGAAGCTTTCTTT
CASSQSGQPNTEAFF
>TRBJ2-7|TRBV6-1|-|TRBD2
TGTGCCAGCAGTGAGACTAGCGCGAGCTCCTACGAGCAGTACTTC
CASSETSASSYEQYF
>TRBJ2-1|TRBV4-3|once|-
TGCGCCAGCAGCCAACTCTTAGTAGATGAGCAGTTCTTC
CASSQLLVDEQFF
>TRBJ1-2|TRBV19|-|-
TGTGCCAGTACCATGGGGCAGGGGTTTCATGGCTACACCTTC
CASTMGQGFHGYTF
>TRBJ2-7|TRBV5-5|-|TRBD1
TGTGCCAGCAGCTTGGGCAGGGGGCTATACGAGCAGTACTTC
CASSLGRGLYEQYF